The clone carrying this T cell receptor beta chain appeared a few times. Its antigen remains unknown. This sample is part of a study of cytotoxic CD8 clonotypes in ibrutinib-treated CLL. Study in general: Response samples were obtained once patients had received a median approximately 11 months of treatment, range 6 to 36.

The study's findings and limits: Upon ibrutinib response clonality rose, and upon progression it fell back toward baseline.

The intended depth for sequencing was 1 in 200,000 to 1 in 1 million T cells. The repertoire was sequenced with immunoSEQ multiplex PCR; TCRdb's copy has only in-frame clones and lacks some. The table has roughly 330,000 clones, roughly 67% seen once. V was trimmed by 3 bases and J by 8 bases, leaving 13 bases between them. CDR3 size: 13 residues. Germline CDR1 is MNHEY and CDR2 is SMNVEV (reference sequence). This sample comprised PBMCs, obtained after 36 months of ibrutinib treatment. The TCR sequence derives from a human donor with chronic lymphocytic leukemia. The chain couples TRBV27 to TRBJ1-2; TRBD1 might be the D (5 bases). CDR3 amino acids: CASSLSGLGGYTF. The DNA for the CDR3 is TGTGCCAGCAGTTTGTCAGGGTTGGGGGGCTACACCTTC.